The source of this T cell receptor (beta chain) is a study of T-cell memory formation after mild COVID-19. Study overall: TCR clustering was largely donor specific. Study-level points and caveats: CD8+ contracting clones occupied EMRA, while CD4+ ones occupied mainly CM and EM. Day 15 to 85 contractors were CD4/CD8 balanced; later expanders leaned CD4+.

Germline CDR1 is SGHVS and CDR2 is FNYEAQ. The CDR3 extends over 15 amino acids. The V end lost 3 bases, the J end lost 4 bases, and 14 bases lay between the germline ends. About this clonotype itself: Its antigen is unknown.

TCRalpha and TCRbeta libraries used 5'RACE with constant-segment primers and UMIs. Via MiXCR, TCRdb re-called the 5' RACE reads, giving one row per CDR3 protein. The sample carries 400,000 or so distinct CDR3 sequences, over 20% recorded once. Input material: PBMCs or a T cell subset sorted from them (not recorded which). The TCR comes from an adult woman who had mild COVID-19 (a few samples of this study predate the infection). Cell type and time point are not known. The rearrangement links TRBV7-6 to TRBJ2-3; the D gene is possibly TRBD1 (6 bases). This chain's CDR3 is CASSFGWGQADTQYF. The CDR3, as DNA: TGTGCCAGCAGCTTCGGCTGGGGGCAGGCAGATACGCAGTATTTT.